This T cell receptor (beta chain) originates from a study of long-term antiretroviral therapy in people with HIV (dated by TCRdb to between 2020 and 2023). Regarding the research as a whole: The earliest samples were collected about a decade before the 2015 WHO recommendation for immediate ART, when ART was typically delayed until CD4 counts fell. A total of some 210 cryopreserved PBMC samples were contributed to the cohort by 30 adults with confirmed HIV infection, with samples collected serially over a mean of around 6 years (range 1-12). This retrospective serial study examined whether starting ART and sustained HIV suppression were associated with changes in the composition and diversity of the TRB repertoire in peripheral blood. No cross-contamination during QIAcube processing was shown when test extractions of a monoclonal T-cell line were performed alongside 30 to 40 polyclonal samples. Of the roughly 27 participants with HIV, 10 to 11 were female.

On this clone itself: Its antigen target is currently unknown. No per-base quality is available; no much larger clone lies one base away.

To be included, a participant needed at least one PBMC sample from before ART initiation plus at least two post-ART samples. Every participant with HIV received treatment in the United States of America. Before DNA extraction, cryopreserved samples containing about 0.95-10 million PBMC were thawed and washed. At the time of the earliest PBMC sample, participants with HIV were aged between about 23 and 54 years. PBMC samples from each participant spanned 1-4 timepoints before ART initiation and 2-8 timepoints after ART initiation, with a median of 7 samples. For every participant, serial HIV viral load, CD4+ T-cell count, ART history and demographic data were obtained. Genomic DNA was extracted from unsorted PBMC with a Qiagen kit on a QIAcube, processed in batches of 12 samples. The immunoSEQ hsTCRB v3.0 assay was used at survey level resolution to sequence the TRB variable region. A depth of roughly 35,000-50,000 T-cell genomes per sample was targeted for TRB sequencing. TRB libraries were pooled and sequenced on an Illumina MiSeq using a v3 150-cycle kit. Per the source publication's procedure: Repertoire analysis was performed in R inside a reproducible Nextflow workflow that covered QC, data transformation and analysis. LymphoSeq2, an R package for exploring AIRR-Seq data, was used to implement custom analyses. A handful of samples that produced fewer than 5000 total TRB sequences were removed, so 190 or so HIV repertoires were analyzed. Of the roughly 190 retained HIV repertoires, 55 to 60 were collected before and about 130 after ART initiation. Repertoires were downsampled to 5000 TRB nucleotide sequences, with summary statistics averaged over 100 downsampling iterations. Only TRB sequences with CDR3 regions of at least seven amino acids were retained for analysis. A Shannon entropy-derived clonality score and the Gini coefficient were used to measure diversity. In repertoire networks, the top 5000 CDR3 amino acid sequences were linked whenever an edit distance of one separated two sequences. GLIPH2 predicted antigen specificity groups and MHC restriction for TRB CDR3 amino acid sequences. Known CMV, EBV, HIV or tissue antigen associations were flagged by matching CDR3 amino acid sequences against VDJdb and McPAS-TCR. Pre-ART, post-ART and control groups were compared with Wilcoxon signed-rank tests and Holm-Bonferroni correction. What TCRdb holds here is the immuneACCESS table cut down to in-frame rearrangements. Part of the clones is not present; checked against another copy, under half of the missing clones reflect an unresolved V gene, and the others are unexplained. The V and J calls and clone size come from that table; D and trimming were worked out from the DNA. Across this sample there are some 25,000 clones, with over 75% seen only once. More than 5.5% of the sample comes from the top ten.

What the study reported, not specific to this receptor: Limited PBMC availability meant only the TCR beta chain was sequenced, without alpha chain pairing. Starting ART was linked to a significant rise in TRB diversity, yet even after long-term ART the diversity remained significantly lower than in transplant donor controls. No data were available on ART adherence, viral resistance or therapy changes, limiting inferences about post-ART repertoire changes. Because pre-ART samples had limited cell numbers, profiling was done on unsorted PBMC rather than on sorted CD4+ and CD8+ T cells. The repertoire was dominated across all time points by expanded TRB clones identified before ART initiation, although this dominance was seen to fluctuate and to decrease in many PLHIV after ART. Compared with controls, HIV repertoires had narrower CDR3 length ranges, and the network structure pointed to an antigen-experienced repertoire that shifted only slightly toward naive after ART. Samples dated from the mid-2000s to the late 2010s, and the ART regimens used may be less effective than current ones.

Reading the germline V gene gives CDR1 SGHDN and CDR2 FVKESK. V loses 4 bases at its end and J loses 3 bases; junction bases beyond the gene matches: 9. The CDR3 covers 18 residues, taking in both the cysteine and the phenylalanine. Only the CDR3 portion is preserved as DNA: 54 bases, with reading frame beginning at the first base. The origin of this receptor is a woman aged 25 to 45 with HIV. Sequencing used unsorted PBMCs, obtained 1.1 years before starting antiretroviral therapy. Rearrangement joined TRBV14 to TRBJ2-2; 12 nucleotides in the junction match TRBD2. DNA sequence: TGTGCCAGCAGCCTATCGTTGACTAGCGGGGGCTACACCGGGGAGCTGTTTTTT. It translates as CASSLSLTSGGYTGELFF.